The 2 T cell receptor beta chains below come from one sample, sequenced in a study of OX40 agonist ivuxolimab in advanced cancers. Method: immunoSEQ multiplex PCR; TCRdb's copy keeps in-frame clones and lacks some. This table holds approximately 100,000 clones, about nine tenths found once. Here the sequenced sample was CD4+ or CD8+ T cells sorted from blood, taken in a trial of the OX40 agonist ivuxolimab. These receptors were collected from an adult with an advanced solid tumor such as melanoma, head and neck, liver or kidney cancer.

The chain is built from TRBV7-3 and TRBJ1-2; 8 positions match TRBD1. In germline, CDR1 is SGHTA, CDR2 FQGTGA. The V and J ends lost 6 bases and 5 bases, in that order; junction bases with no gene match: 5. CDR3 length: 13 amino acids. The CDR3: CASSPGGTYGYTF. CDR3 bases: TGTGCCAGCAGTCCAGGGGGCACTTATGGCTACACCTTC.

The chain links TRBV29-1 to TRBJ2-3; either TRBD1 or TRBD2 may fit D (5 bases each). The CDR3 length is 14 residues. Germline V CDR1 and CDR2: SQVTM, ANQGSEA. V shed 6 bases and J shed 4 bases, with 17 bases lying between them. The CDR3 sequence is CSVPLGTASDTQYF. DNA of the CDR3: TGCAGCGTCCCCTTGGGGACCGCCTCAGATACGCAGTATTTT.